The 14 T cell receptor beta chains below come from one sample, sequenced in a study of beta chain features in type 1 diabetes. Expressed TCRB transcripts were sequenced after all isolated RNA was converted to cDNA. The method was immunoSEQ multiplex PCR; TCRdb's version includes in-frame clones alone and lacks a portion of them. The data contain fewer than 900,000 clones, roughly 15% of them seen just once; the ten biggest clones take up 0.023%. The sequenced sample consisted of naive CD4+ T cells from blood. These receptors came from a woman aged 18 to 35 in good health.

This clone was counted between two and nine times. Other DNA sequences of this sample code for an identical CDR3. This chain uses TRBV2 with TRBJ2-6; D not certain. In germline, CDR1 is SNHLY, CDR2 FYNNEI. The CDR3 runs 15 residues. Trimming took 2 bases from V and 0 from J, leaving 5 bases between them. The CDR3 loop reads CASSELFSGANVLTF. The CDR3 DNA reads TGTGCCAGCAGTGAATTGTTCTCTGGGGCCAACGTCCTGACTTTC.

This clone was observed a single time. The CDR3: CASSLQGRVRGTQYF. The CDR3 nucleotides are TGTGCCAGCAGTTTACAGGGGAGGGTTAGGGGGACCCAGTACTTC. The chain employs TRBV27 and TRBJ2-5; D is possibly TRBD2 (7 bases). Per germline, CDR1 MNHEY and CDR2 SMNVEV (reference sequence). This CDR3 is 15 amino acids long. Trimming pared 2 bases from V and 7 bases from J, leaving 17 bases between.

The genes are TRBV14 and TRBJ2-5; no definite D call. The V gene lost 3 bases and the J gene lost 5 bases, with 13 bases spanning the gap. The CDR3 contains 14 residues. Germline V lookup: CDR1 SGHDN, CDR2 FVKESK. The CDR3 loop is CASSHVGRGETQYF. DNA of the CDR3: TGTGCCAGCAGCCATGTGGGTCGTGGCGAGACCCAGTACTTC.

This chain links TRBV5-1 with TRBJ2-1; possible D gene TRBD1, 5 bases. CDR1 and CDR2 from the germline V gene are SGHRS and YFSETQ. This CDR3 spans 12 amino acids. Trimming pared 6 bases from V and 5 bases from J, leaving 9 bases between. Written as DNA, the CDR3 is TGCGCCAGCATAGGACATCACAATGAGCAGTTCTTC. Its translation is CASIGHHNEQFF.

This clone was found a few times. The same CDR3 can be traced to other DNA sequences in this sample. The genes are TRBV5-1 and TRBJ1-5, with D perhaps matching TRBD1 (6 bases). Between the trimmed V and J ends, which lost 2 bases and 3 bases, there was a span of 12 bases. Per the germline V gene, CDR1 is SGHRS and CDR2 is YFSETQ. The CDR3 sequence is 15 residues long. The CDR3 nucleotides are TGCGCCAGCAGCTTAGGGGGTACAGACAATCAGCCCCAGCATTTT. Translation gives CASSLGGTDNQPQHF. Based on the CDR3 plus reference TRBV5-1 and TRBJ1-5, the full variable domain is KAGVTQTPRYLIKTRGQQVTLSCSPISGHRSVSWYQQTPGQGLQFLFEYFSETQRNKGNFPGRFSGRQFSNSRSEMNVSTLELGDSALYLCASSLGGTDNQPQHFGDGTRLSIL.

This clone was seen a handful of times. This chain links TRBV4-1 with TRBJ2-7, with 8 bases fitting TRBD2. The CDR3 is 13 residues long. V shed 4 bases, J shed 5 bases, and the junction held 4 bases outside the gene matches. Germline V gene lookup returns CDR1 MGHRA and CDR2 YSYEKL. CDR3 DNA sequence: TGCGCCAGCAGCCGTAAGACTAGCGACGAGCAGTACTTC. This encodes CASSRKTSDEQYF.

The chain joins TRBV2 to TRBJ1-5, with D perhaps TRBD1 (5 bases). V was shortened by 8 bases and J by 0 bases, with 14 bases between the two germline ends. There are 15 residues in the CDR3. Germline CDR1 is SNHLY and CDR2 is FYNNEI. CDR3 sequence: CASRIGAYSNQPQHF. The DNA for the CDR3 is TGTGCCAGCCGGATCGGGGCATATAGCAATCAGCCCCAGCATTTT.

The chain is built from TRBV14 and TRBJ2-7; D is undetermined. With 0 bases removed from V and 5 bases from J, the gap between germline ends came to 14 bases. Germline assignment: CDR1 SGHDN and CDR2 FVKESK. The CDR3 covers 15 residues. In DNA form, the CDR3 reads TGTGCCAGCAGCCAAGAGTTGTGGGGTTTCCACGAGCAGTACTTC. Protein product: CASSQELWGFHEQYF.

There are a few counts of this clone. The chain uses TRBV7-9 and TRBJ1-2; D not resolved. CDR1 and CDR2 (germline): SEHNR, FQNEAQ (reference sequence). The CDR3 has 17 residues. Trimming cost V 3 bases and J 0 bases, with 17 bases left between them. For the CDR3, the DNA is TGTGCCAGCAGCTTCTCCCATCTGGATCGAGCTAACTATGGCTACACCTTC. It yields the protein CASSFSHLDRANYGYTF.

The rearrangement links TRBV6-6 to TRBJ1-2; TRBD1 aligns across 9 bases. The V gene's germline CDR1 is MNHNY and CDR2 SVGAGI (reference sequence). The CDR3 consists of 16 residues. The V gene end was trimmed by 6 bases and the J gene end by 3 bases; junction bases not matched to a gene: 11. DNA for the CDR3: TGTGCCAGCAGCGAGGACAGGGGACCCCCCGACTATGGCTACACCTTC. Amino acids: CASSEDRGPPDYGYTF.

About this clone itself: The junction differs from germline at one of its ends, possibly a read error. The chain links TRBV7-9 to TRBJ2-5; maybe TRBD1 (6 bases). CDR1 is SEHNR and CDR2 is FQNEAQ in the germline V gene (reference sequence). The CDR3 runs to 16 residues. The CDR3 loop is CASSLGNTGTKDTQYF. The CDR3 DNA is TGTGCCAGCAGCTTAGGGAACACCGGGACAAAAGATACCCAGTACTTC.

In this sample, this clone turned up a few times. V usage is TRBV19 and J usage is TRBJ1-6, with D hard to call. CDR1 is LNHDA, CDR2 SQIVND, per germline (reference sequence). There are 13 residues in the CDR3. V was pared by 1 base and J by 9 bases, with 7 bases between. The CDR3 region has the DNA TGTGCCAGTAGTATAGTGGAGACTTCACCCCTCCACTTT. Residues: CASSIVETSPLHF. The variable domain in full, completed from reference TRBV19 and TRBJ1-6, reads DGGITQSPKYLFRKEGQNVTLSCEQNLNHDAMYWYRQDPGQGLRLIYYSQIVNDFQKGDIAEGYSVSREKKESFPLTVTSAQKNPTAFYLCASSIVETSPLHFGNGTRLTVT.

This clone was counted between two and nine times. The chain has TRBV9 and TRBJ2-1, with 7 bases matching TRBD2. The CDR3 extends over 16 amino acids. CDR1 and CDR2 from the germline V gene are SGDLS and YYNGEE. J lost 3 bases, V lost 0 bases, and 6 bases had no gene match. The CDR3: CASSVGVSGFYNEQFF. In DNA, the CDR3 is TGTGCCAGCAGCGTAGGAGTTAGCGGGTTCTACAATGAGCAGTTCTTC. The complete variable domain, with remaining parts taken from reference TRBV9 and TRBJ2-1, reads DSGVTQTPKHLITATGQRVTLRCSPRSGDLSVYWYQQSLDQGLQFLIQYYNGEERAKGNILERFSAQQFPDLHSELNLSSLELGDSALYFCASSVGVSGFYNEQFFGPGTRLTVL.

This clone was observed a handful of times. The chain recombines TRBV6-5 with TRBJ2-3, with TRBD2 matching 7 bases. The trim removed 2 bases at V and 7 bases at J, leaving 6 bases unmatched. Per the germline V gene, CDR1 is MNHEY and CDR2 is SVGAGI. There are 14 residues in the CDR3. CDR3 in DNA: TGTGCCAGCAGTTACCGCGGGACTACATATACGCAGTATTTT. This encodes CASSYRGTTYTQYF.